The rows below give T cell receptor beta chains drawn from one sample of a study of blood T cell repertoires in COVID-19. Assay: immunoSEQ multiplex PCR; the TCRdb copy retains only in-frame clones and omits some. The sample records fewer than 200,000 clones, less than 90% being singletons. Sequenced input: PBMCs or T cells enriched from blood (not recorded which). Receptors originate from a woman in her fifties or sixties who had recovered from COVID-19. CDR3s include the opening cysteine and the closing phenylalanine or tryptophan. D genes are given only for firm matches. Where a row states a size, it is once, few, many or the class of an expanded clone; other rows omit it.

>TRBV3-1/TRBV3-2|few|TRBD1|TRBJ2-3
TGTGCCAGCAGCCCGGGACAGGTATTGTCAGATACGCAGTATTTT
CASSPGQVLSDTQYF
>TRBV9|-|TRBD1|TRBJ1-4
TGTGCCAGCAGCGTAGGAACCGGGACAGGGAATGAAAAACTGTTTTTT
CASSVGTGTGNEKLFF
>TRBV18|-|TRBD1|TRBJ1-4
TGTGCCAGCTCACCAGACAGGGAGGATGAAAAACTGTTTTTT
CASSPDREDEKLFF
>TRBV7-2|-|-|TRBJ1-3
TGTGCCAGCAGCTTCAACCCCGGACAGCTTGGCTCTGGAAACACCATATATTTT
CASSFNPGQLGSGNTIYF
>TRBV4-1|-|-|TRBJ2-2
TGCGCCAGCAGCCAAGTTTGGCCGCTGATGACCGGGGAGCTGTTTTTT
CASSQVWPLMTGELFF
>TRBV6-2/TRBV6-3|-|-|TRBJ1-2
TGTGCCAGCAGTTACGGAGGGTATGGCTACACCTTC
CASSYGGYGYTF
>TRBV6-5|few|TRBD1|TRBJ1-2
TGTGCCAGCACCCAAGGGGACAGGGGGGCCTATGGCTACACCTTC
CASTQGDRGAYGYTF
>TRBV4-3|-|-|TRBJ2-3
TGCGCCAGCAGCCAAGGAGACGGGATGGGGGATACGCAGTATTTT
CASSQGDGMGDTQYF
>TRBV30|-|TRBD1|TRBJ2-5
TGTGCCTGGAAGTCTCGGACAGGGACGAGAGAGACCCAGTACTTC
CAWKSRTGTRETQYF
>TRBV2|-|-|TRBJ2-3
TGTGCCAGCAGTGGGGCAGGGGGCACAGATACGCAGTATTTT
CASSGAGGTDTQYF
>TRBV7-9|-|-|TRBJ1-3
TGTGCCAGCAGCCCCCTCCGACAGGCTGGAAACACCATATATTTT
CASSPLRQAGNTIYF
>TRBV27|once|TRBD1|TRBJ2-1
TGTGCCAGCAGTCCCCCCCCCTGGACAGGTGGTAAGGGGGAGCAGTTCTTC
CASSPPPWTGGKGEQFF
>TRBV11-2|-|-|TRBJ2-5
TGTGCCAGCAGCTTAGACGTTGGTCCGGGGGAGACCCAGTACTTC
CASSLDVGPGETQYF
>TRBV27|many|TRBD1|TRBJ2-5
TGTGCCAGCAGTCCGGTCAGGGGGCGGGAGACCCAGTACTTC
CASSPVRGRETQYF
>TRBV4-1|-|-|TRBJ1-1
TGCGCCAGCAGGTGGGCAGGGGCCGATGAAGCTTTCTTT
CASRWAGADEAFF